This T cell receptor (beta chain) was sequenced in a study of blood T cell repertoires in COVID-19 (dated by TCRdb to 2020 to 2021). Broadly, across the study: Samples covering the acute and convalescent phases of COVID-19 were provided by collaborators in the United States, Italy and Spain. Samples were obtained from the ongoing ImmuneRACE study (first 160 participants) and from over 1,000 subjects provided by 6 global collaborators. The material from the prospective study consisted of cDNA or gDNA derived from T cells, B-cell-depleted T cells, or PBMCs. Subjects who had been exposed to COVID-19, were actively infected with it, or had recovered from it provided the deeply sampled blood TCRbeta repertoires that made up the dataset. Nearly every sample came with metadata listing a de-identified subject ID, COVID-19 status, age in years and sex. The repertoires were released in a freely available public database meant as a resource for research on the immune response to SARS-CoV-2. Where available, HLA class I and class II types were taken from metadata supplied by the sample provider and were not determined by assay-based typing. Overall results and qualifications from the work: How much clinical and demographic metadata was included differed by source and by participant, and the metadata was provided uncurated.

Worth noting for this clone: What antigen it recognizes has not been identified. No base quality values were provided; no much bigger clone lies one nucleotide off.

Participants in the prospective study were enrolled through a virtual design, were aged about 18 to 90 years, and lived in roughly 26 United States geographic areas. In the prospective study, cohorts were assigned on the basis of participant-reported clinical history obtained from a screening survey and a study questionnaire. Recovered participants in ImmuneRACE Cohort 3 were defined as having two consecutive negative NP/OP PCR tests, clearance from a healthcare professional, or resolution of symptoms. Mobile phlebotomists in the prospective study collected whole blood, serum and a nasopharyngeal or oropharyngeal swab from every participant. Participants in the prospective study had the option to provide additional blood draws and questionnaires over a roughly two-month period. Prospective study blood samples were shipped either frozen or at room temperature before DNA extraction. TCRbeta CDR3 regions were amplified from genomic DNA using the immunoSEQ Assay, a bias-controlled multiplex PCR. The authors' analysis ran thus. The number of nucleated cells in each sample was estimated from the amplification of reference gene primers within the assay. To quantify the absolute abundance of each unique TCRbeta CDR3 rearrangement, sequence reads were collapsed and filtered. For each sample, productive Simpson clonality was calculated by taking the square root of Simpson's diversity index across productive rearrangements. TCRdb carries this immuneACCESS record with in-frame sequences only. Its versions omit some clonotypes, under half of them owing to an unresolved V gene in the studies checked, with the rest unexplained. V, J and clone size are those of that table, while D and trimming were read from the DNA. The sample has about 300,000 clones on record, approximately 85% of them singletons. Roughly 2.2% of the sample comes from the top ten.

The TCR sequence derives from a man aged 25 to 40 who had recovered from COVID-19. Sequencing was carried out using PBMCs or T cells enriched from blood (not recorded which).

The DNA reads TGTGCCAGCAGCTTAACCGCCGGGGAGCTGTTTTTT. Its protein is CASSLTAGELFF. This sequence uses TRBV7-3 and TRBJ2-2, with an unclear D gene assignment. The CDR3 covers 12 residues, taking in both the cysteine and the phenylalanine. The sequence is cut down to CDR3 DNA, 36 bases in frame from base 1. Sequences SGHTA (CDR1) and FQGTGA (CDR2) are obtained from the germline V gene. V is cut by 0 bases and J by 6 bases, and the space between the germline ends is 2 bases.